These 17 T cell receptor beta chains originate from one sample sequenced in a study of blood T cell repertoires in COVID-19. Data came from immunoSEQ multiplex PCR; TCRdb stores just in-frame clones and leaves some out. The sample contains 450,000 to 500,000 clones, roughly 87% of which appear only once. The sequenced material came from PBMCs or T cells enriched from blood (not recorded which). All receptors derive from a woman younger than 30 who had recovered from COVID-19.

Regarding this clone: The same CDR3 can be traced to other DNA sequences in this sample. This chain connects TRBV5-1 to TRBJ1-1, with a weak D call TRBD1 (5 bases). V was trimmed by 5 bases and J by 0 bases, leaving 8 bases between them. CDR3 length: 13 residues. CDR1 and CDR2 (germline): SGHRS, YFSETQ. CDR3 residues: CASRGGLNTEAFF. DNA for the CDR3: TGCGCCAGCAGGGGGGGACTGAACACTGAAGCTTTCTTT.

This chain connects TRBV28 to TRBJ1-2, with TRBD1 as a possible D gene (6 bases). This CDR3 comprises 14 residues. Trimming removed 5 bases at V and 7 bases at J, with 17 bases between. Germline CDR1 and CDR2: MDHEN and SYDVKM. CDR3 nucleotide sequence: TGTGCCAGCAGTGGATATTTACAGGGAATTGGCTACACCTTC. Translation: CASSGYLQGIGYTF.

The chain combines TRBV7-8 with TRBJ2-6; D perhaps matches TRBD1 (5 bases). Trimming took 5 bases from V and 3 from J, leaving 11 bases between them. CDR3 length equals 15 residues. Germline CDR1 and CDR2: SGHVS and FQNEAQ. The CDR3 here is CASSLGARGANVLTF. The CDR3 DNA follows: TGTGCCAGCAGCCTTGGGGCCCGTGGGGCCAACGTCCTGACTTTC.

The sample holds a few counts of this clone. The V call is TRBV6-5, the J call TRBJ2-2, with 8 positions matching TRBD2. The trim removed 6 bases at V and 4 bases at J, leaving 1 base unmatched. The CDR3 contains 13 residues. In germline, CDR1 is MNHEY, CDR2 SVGAGI. CDR3 DNA: TGTGCCAGCAGGCGGGGGGTCACCGGGGAGCTGTTTTTT. Its translation: CASRRGVTGELFF.

This clone showed up just once. The chain uses TRBV24-1 and TRBJ1-1; D may be TRBD1 (5 bases). The V gene lost 3 bases and the J gene lost 5 bases, with 9 bases spanning the gap. CDR3 length: 13 amino acids. The germline CDR1 and CDR2 sequences are KGHDR and SFDVKD. DNA of the CDR3: TGTGCCACCAGTGATCCCCAGGGTACTGAAGCTTTCTTT. Its protein product is CATSDPQGTEAFF.

The genes are TRBV30 and TRBJ2-7; D might be TRBD1 (6 bases). Germline CDR1 and CDR2: GTSNPN and SVGIG (reference sequence). This CDR3 contains 13 residues. Trimming removed 5 bases from V and 3 bases from J, with 14 bases in between. CDR3 protein: CAWEDSVIYEQYF. The CDR3 DNA sequence: TGTGCCTGGGAGGACAGTGTGATCTACGAGCAGTACTTC.

This rearrangement joins TRBV5-6 to TRBJ2-3; the match to TRBD2 covers 8 bases. There are 16 residues in the CDR3. Germline values: CDR1 SGHDT, CDR2 YYEEEE. V trimming: 4 bases; J trimming: 2 bases; junction bases outside the gene matches: 9. The DNA for the CDR3 is TGTGCCAGCAGCCCGCGGGGGGCGGGGGCCACAGATACGCAGTATTTT. Protein: CASSPRGAGATDTQYF.

The CDR3 here is CASGQGAIGEKLFF. The DNA of the CDR3 is TGTGCCAGCGGACAGGGGGCAATAGGAGAAAAACTGTTTTTT. The chain carries TRBV6-5 and TRBJ1-4; 11 nucleotides agree with TRBD1. V lost 8 bases, J lost 8 bases, and 7 bases stayed unmatched. Germline assignment: CDR1 MNHEY and CDR2 SVGAGI. This CDR3 has 14 residues.

J is TRBJ2-7 and V is TRBV7-9; weak D call: TRBD1 (6 bases). Looked up from germline, CDR1 is SEHNR and CDR2 is FQNEAQ (reference sequence). Trimming took off 3 bases at V and 3 bases at J, with 15 bases between the two ends. The CDR3 consists of 15 residues. The CDR3 DNA reads as TGTGCCAGCAGCTTCGCGGGTTCGGACAGCTACGAGCAGTACTTC. It translates to CASSFAGSDSYEQYF.

The J gene is TRBJ1-2, the V gene TRBV5-1, with a weak D call TRBD1 (5 bases). CDR1 is SGHRS and CDR2 is YFSETQ in the germline V gene. V was shortened by 2 bases and J by 5 bases, with 13 bases between the two germline ends. The CDR3 runs to 14 residues. The CDR3 coding sequence is TGCGCCAGCAGCTTAGACAGTCTGGAATATGGCTACACCTTC. Amino acid sequence: CASSLDSLEYGYTF. Variable domain in full (rest from reference TRBV5-1 and TRBJ1-2): KAGVTQTPRYLIKTRGQQVTLSCSPISGHRSVSWYQQTPGQGLQFLFEYFSETQRNKGNFPGRFSGRQFSNSRSEMNVSTLELGDSALYLCASSLDSLEYGYTFGSGTRLTVV.

The chain recombines TRBV6-1 with TRBJ2-3; 9 bases match TRBD2. The CDR3 covers 17 residues. CDR1 is MNHNS and CDR2 is SASEGT in the germline V gene. V lost 0 bases and J lost 7; bases outside the gene matches: 11. The CDR3 region has the DNA TGTGCCAGCAGTGAAGCTCTAGCGGGGCTTTTAGTGAATACGCAGTATTTT. Residues: CASSEALAGLLVNTQYF.

The chain employs TRBV29-1 and TRBJ1-5, with 8 bases matching TRBD1. Germline CDR1 reads SQVTM; CDR2 reads ANQGSEA. J was trimmed by 4 bases and V by 7 bases; bases with no gene match: 6. The CDR3 has 13 amino acids. In DNA form, the CDR3 reads TGCAGCGCCTCCGACAGGGGAAATCAGCCCCAGCATTTT. It encodes CSASDRGNQPQHF. Full variable domain (remainder filled in from reference TRBV29-1 and TRBJ1-5): SAVISQKPSRDICQRGTSLTIQCQVDSQVTMMFWYRQQPGQSLTLIATANQGSEATYESGFVIDKFPISRPNLTFSTLTVSNMSPEDSSIYLCSASDRGNQPQHFGDGTRLSIL.

V gene TRBV29-1 combines with J gene TRBJ1-6, with D unresolved. The length of the CDR3 is 12 residues. V lost 4 bases and J lost 7, with 8 bases in between. Germline values: CDR1 SQVTM, CDR2 ANQGSEA. The CDR3 sequence: CSVGNGNSPLHF. The CDR3 coding sequence is TGCAGCGTTGGTAACGGGAATTCACCCCTCCACTTT.

The chain has TRBV6-5 and TRBJ2-2, with 12 positions matching TRBD2. Germline CDR1 MNHEY, CDR2 SVGAGI. Unmatched junction bases numbered 1, after V lost 8 bases and J lost 3 bases. The CDR3 is 14 amino acids. The CDR3: CASRLAGDTGELFF. For the CDR3, the DNA is TGTGCCAGCCGACTAGCGGGGGACACCGGGGAGCTGTTTTTT.

This chain joins TRBV2 and TRBJ1-1; D may be TRBD1 (6 bases). Germline-derived CDR1 and CDR2 are SNHLY and FYNNEI. V lost 4 bases to trimming and J lost 5 bases, with 17 bases between them. The CDR3 length is 15 residues. In DNA, the CDR3 is TGTGCCAGCAGTGTGCAGGGCAGGGGAAGTACTGAAGCTTTCTTT. The encoded protein is CASSVQGRGSTEAFF.

This rearrangement joins TRBV2 to TRBJ1-5; D not certain. V lost 5 bases to trimming and J lost 5 bases, with 7 bases between them. The germline V gene has CDR1 SNHLY and CDR2 FYNNEI. The CDR3 loop spans 12 amino acids. This chain's CDR3 is CASSYSDQPQHF. CDR3 coding DNA: TGTGCCAGCAGTTATTCGGATCAGCCCCAGCATTTT.

The chain employs TRBV19 and TRBJ1-1; 9 bases fit TRBD1. The J segment lost 6 bases and the V segment lost 5 bases, leaving 13 bases of the junction unmatched. The germline V gene encodes CDR1 LNHDA and CDR2 SQIVND (reference sequence). The CDR3 is made up of 16 amino acids. The CDR3 protein is CASSPGTGLDSPEAFF. DNA for the CDR3: TGTGCCAGTAGTCCCGGGACAGGGTTAGATAGTCCTGAAGCTTTCTTT.